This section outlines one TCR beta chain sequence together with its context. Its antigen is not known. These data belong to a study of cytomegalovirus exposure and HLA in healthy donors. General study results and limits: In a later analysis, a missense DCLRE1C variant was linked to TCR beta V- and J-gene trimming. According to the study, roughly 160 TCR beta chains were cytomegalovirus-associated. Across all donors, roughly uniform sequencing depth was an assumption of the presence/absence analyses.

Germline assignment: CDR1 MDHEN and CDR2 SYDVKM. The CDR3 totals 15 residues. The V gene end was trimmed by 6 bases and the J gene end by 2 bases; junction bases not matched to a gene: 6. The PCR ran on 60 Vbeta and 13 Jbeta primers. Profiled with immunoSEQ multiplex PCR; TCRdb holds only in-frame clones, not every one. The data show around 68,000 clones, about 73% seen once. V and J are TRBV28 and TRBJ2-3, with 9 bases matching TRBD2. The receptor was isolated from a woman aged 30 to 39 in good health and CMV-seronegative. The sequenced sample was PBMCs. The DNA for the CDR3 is TGTGCCAGCAGGATTATAGCGGGAGCCACAGATACGCAGTATTTT. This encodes CASRIIAGATDTQYF.